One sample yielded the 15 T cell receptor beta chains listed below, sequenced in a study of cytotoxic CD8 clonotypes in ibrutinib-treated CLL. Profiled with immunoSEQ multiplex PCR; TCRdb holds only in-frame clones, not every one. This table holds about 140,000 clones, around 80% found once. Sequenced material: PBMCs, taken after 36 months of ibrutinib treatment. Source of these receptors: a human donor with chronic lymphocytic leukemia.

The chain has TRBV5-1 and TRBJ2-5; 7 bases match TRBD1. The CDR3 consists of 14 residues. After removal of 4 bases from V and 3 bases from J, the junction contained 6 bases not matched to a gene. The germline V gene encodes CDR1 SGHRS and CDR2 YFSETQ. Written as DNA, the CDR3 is TGCGCCAGCAGCAAAGACAGGGTAAAAGAGACCCAGTACTTC. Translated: CASSKDRVKETQYF.

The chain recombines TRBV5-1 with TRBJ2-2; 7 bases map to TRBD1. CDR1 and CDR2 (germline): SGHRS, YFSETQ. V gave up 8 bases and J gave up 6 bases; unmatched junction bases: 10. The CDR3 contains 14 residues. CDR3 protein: CASADTGDSGELFF. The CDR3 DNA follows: TGCGCCAGTGCGGATACAGGGGATTCCGGGGAGCTGTTTTTT.

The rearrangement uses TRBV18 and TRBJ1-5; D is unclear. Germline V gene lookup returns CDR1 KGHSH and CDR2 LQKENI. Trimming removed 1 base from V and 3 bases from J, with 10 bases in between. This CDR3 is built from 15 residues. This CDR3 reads CASSPLPVINQPQHF. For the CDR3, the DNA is TGTGCCAGCTCACCACTCCCCGTTATCAATCAGCCCCAGCATTTT.

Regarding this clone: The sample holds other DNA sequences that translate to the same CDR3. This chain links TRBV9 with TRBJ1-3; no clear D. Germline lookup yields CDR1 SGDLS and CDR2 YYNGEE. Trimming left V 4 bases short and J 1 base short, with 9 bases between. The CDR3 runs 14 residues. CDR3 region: CASSPTSSGNTIYF. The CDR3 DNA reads TGTGCCAGCAGCCCCACAAGTTCTGGAAACACCATATATTTT.

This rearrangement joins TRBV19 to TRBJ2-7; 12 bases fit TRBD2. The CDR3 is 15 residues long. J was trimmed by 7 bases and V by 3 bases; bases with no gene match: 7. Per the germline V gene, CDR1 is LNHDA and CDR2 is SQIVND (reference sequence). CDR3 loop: CASSITGTSGYEQYF. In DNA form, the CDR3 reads TGTGCCAGTAGTATCACCGGGACTAGCGGGTATGAGCAGTACTTC. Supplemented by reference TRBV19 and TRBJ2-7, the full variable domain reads DGGITQSPKYLFRKEGQNVTLSCEQNLNHDAMYWYRQDPGQGLRLIYYSQIVNDFQKGDIAEGYSVSREKKESFPLTVTSAQKNPTAFYLCASSITGTSGYEQYFGPGTRLTVT.

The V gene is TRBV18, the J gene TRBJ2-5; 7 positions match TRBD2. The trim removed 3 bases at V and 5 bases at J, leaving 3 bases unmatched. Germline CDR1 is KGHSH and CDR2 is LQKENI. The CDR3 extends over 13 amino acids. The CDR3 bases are TGTGCCAGCTCACCGGGGGGGTTGGAGACCCAGTACTTC. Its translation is CASSPGGLETQYF.

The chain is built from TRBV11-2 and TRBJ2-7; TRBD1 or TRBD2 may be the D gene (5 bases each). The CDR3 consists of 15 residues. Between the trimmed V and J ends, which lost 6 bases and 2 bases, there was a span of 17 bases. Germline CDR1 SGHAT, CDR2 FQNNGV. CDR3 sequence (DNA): TGTGCCAGCAGACCTGGGACGGATCCCCCCTACGAGCAGTACTTC. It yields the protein CASRPGTDPPYEQYF.

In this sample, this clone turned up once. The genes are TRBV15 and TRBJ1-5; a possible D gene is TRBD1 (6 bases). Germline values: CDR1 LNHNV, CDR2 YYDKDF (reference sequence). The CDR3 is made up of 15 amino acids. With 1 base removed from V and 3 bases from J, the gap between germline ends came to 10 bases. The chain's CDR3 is CATSRGGGLNQPQHF. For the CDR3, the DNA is TGTGCCACCAGCAGAGGCGGGGGCCTCAATCAGCCCCAGCATTTT.

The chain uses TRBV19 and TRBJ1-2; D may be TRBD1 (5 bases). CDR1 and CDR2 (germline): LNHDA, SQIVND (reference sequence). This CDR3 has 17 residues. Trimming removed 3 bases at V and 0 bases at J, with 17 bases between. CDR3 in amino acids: CASSMEADTLSNYGYTF. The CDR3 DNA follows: TGTGCCAGTAGTATGGAAGCGGACACTCTATCTAACTATGGCTACACCTTC. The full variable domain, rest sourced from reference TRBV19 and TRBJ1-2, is DGGITQSPKYLFRKEGQNVTLSCEQNLNHDAMYWYRQDPGQGLRLIYYSQIVNDFQKGDIAEGYSVSREKKESFPLTVTSAQKNPTAFYLCASSMEADTLSNYGYTFGSGTRLTVV.

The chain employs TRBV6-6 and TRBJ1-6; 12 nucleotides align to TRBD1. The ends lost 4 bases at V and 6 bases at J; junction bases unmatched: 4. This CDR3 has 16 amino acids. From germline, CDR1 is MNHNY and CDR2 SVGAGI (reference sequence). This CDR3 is CASSLGQGAGNSPLHF. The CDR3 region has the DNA TGTGCCAGCAGTTTGGGACAGGGGGCCGGTAATTCACCCCTCCACTTT.

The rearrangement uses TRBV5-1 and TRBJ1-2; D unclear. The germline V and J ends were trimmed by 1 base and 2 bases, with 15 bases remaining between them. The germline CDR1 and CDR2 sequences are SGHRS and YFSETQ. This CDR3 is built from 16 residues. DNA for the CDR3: TGCGCCAGCAGCTTGTCCAGGATCGATGGAAACTATGGCTACACCTTC. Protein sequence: CASSLSRIDGNYGYTF.

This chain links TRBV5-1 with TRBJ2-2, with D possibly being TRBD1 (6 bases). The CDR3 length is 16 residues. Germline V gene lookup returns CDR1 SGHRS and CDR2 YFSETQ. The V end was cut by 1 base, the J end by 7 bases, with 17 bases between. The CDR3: CASSLYSPGAGGELFF. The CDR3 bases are TGCGCCAGCAGCTTGTATTCCCCAGGGGCAGGCGGGGAGCTGTTTTTT.

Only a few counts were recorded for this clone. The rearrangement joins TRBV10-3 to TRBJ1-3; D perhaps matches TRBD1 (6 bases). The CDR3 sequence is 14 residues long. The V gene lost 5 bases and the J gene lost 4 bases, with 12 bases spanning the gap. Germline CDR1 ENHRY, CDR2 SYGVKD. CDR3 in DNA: TGTGCCATCAGTACAGGGTCGTCGGGAAACACCATATATTTT. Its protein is CAISTGSSGNTIYF.

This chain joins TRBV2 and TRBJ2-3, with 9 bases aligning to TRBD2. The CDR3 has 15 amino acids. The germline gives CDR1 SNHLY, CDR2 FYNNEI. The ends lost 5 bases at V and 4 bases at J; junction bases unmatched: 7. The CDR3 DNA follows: TGTGCCAGCAGTAGGATAGCGGGAGAGTCAGATACGCAGTATTTT. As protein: CASSRIAGESDTQYF.

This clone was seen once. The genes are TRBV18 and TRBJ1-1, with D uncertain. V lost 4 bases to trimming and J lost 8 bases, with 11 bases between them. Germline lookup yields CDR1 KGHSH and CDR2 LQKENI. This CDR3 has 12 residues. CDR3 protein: CASSRGEGEAFF. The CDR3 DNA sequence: TGTGCCAGCTCACGGGGAGAAGGAGAAGCTTTCTTT.